Each of the 18 T cell receptor beta chains below was sequenced from the same sample in a study of CXCR3-negative and CXCR3-positive naive CD8 T cells. Which antigens these TCRs recognize remains unknown. The TRB libraries of cDNA were built by UMI-labeled 5' RACE. With the 5' RACE reads reprocessed, TCRdb shows one record per CDR3 protein and no DNA. The sample totals about 90,000 distinct CDR3 sequences. Findings of the study overall: Hydrophobicity was higher for TRB CDR3s found in CXCR3-positive naive cells than in CXCR3-negative naive cells.

Material: naive CXCR3+ CD8+ T cells from blood. Sample subset: CD45RO-CCR7+CD27+CD95- naive CD8+ T cells expressing CXCR3 (TNR3+). The receptors shown here come from a human donor in good health. Some clones in this sample may be carry-over from other donors' samples.

The chain couples TRBV5-1 to TRBJ2-5; with no DNA, the TCRdb D assignment of TRBD1 cannot be verified. The germline V gene encodes CDR1 SGHRS and CDR2 YFSETQ. The CDR3 covers 13 residues. The CDR3 region is CASSEDIQGTQYF.

The chain carries TRBV9 and TRBJ2-7; TCRdb reports TRBD2, a call that lacks DNA to check it against. Germline CDR1 is SGDLS and CDR2 is YYNGEE. This CDR3 is 15 amino acids long. CDR3 in amino acids: CASSLAGTGIDEQYF.

The rearrangement links TRBV2 to TRBJ2-1; TCRdb names TRBD2, which stays unverified in the absence of DNA. The CDR3 spans 14 residues. Germline assignment: CDR1 SNHLY and CDR2 FYNNEI. CDR3 amino acids: CASLGTSGYNEQFF.

V gene TRBV9 combines with J gene TRBJ2-1. There are 16 residues in the CDR3. The germline CDR1 and CDR2 sequences are SGDLS and YYNGEE. The CDR3 spells CASSVGGDPTYNEQFF.

The chain combines TRBV14 with TRBJ2-7; lacking DNA, the TRBD1 call made by TCRdb goes unchecked. This CDR3 is 14 amino acids long. Germline CDR1 reads SGHDN; CDR2 reads FVKESK. Here the CDR3 reads CASSPQGAGYEQYF.

The chain joins TRBV10-3 to TRBJ2-7. Germline V CDR1 and CDR2: ENHRY, SYGVKD. There are 14 residues in the CDR3. The CDR3 loop reads CAIRGVANSYEQYF.

The chain links TRBV7-8 to TRBJ2-5; TCRdb selects TRBD1, and the lack of DNA leaves this call unchecked. The CDR3 extends over 15 amino acids. The germline gives CDR1 SGHVS, CDR2 FQNEAQ. This chain's CDR3 is CASSGRQGRGETQYF.

The chain is built from TRBV18 and TRBJ2-7. Germline V gene sequence: CDR1 KGHSH, CDR2 LQKENI. There are 12 residues in the CDR3. The CDR3: CASSPMGHEQYF.

V and J are TRBV6-4 and TRBJ2-3; the TRBD1 assignment by TCRdb is unverifiable without DNA. CDR1 MRHNA and CDR2 SNTAGT come from the germline V gene. The CDR3 length is 14 residues. CDR3 region: CASSDSGGADTQYF.

The chain links TRBV28 to TRBJ1-1; TCRdb's D call of TRBD1 is untestable without DNA. Germline V gene sequence: CDR1 MDHEN, CDR2 SYDVKM. The CDR3 has 14 amino acids. The CDR3 protein is CASRWGQFHTEAFF.

The V gene is TRBV29-1, the J gene TRBJ2-1; the D call of TRBD1 rests on TCRdb alone, since no DNA is present to check it. Germline V gene lookup returns CDR1 SQVTM and CDR2 ANQGSEA. The CDR3 covers 11 residues. CDR3 sequence reads: CSVGPGTEQFF.

The V and J genes are TRBV20-1 and TRBJ2-1; no DNA is available, so the TRBD2 call from TCRdb remains unchecked. The CDR3 runs to 13 residues. Per the germline V gene, CDR1 is DFQATT and CDR2 is SNEGSKA (reference sequence). This chain's CDR3 is CSASLREGGEQFF.

This chain joins TRBV5-1 and TRBJ2-7. CDR3 size: 14 residues. Germline V gives CDR1 SGHRS, CDR2 YFSETQ. CDR3 in amino acids: CATKESSEHLEQYF.

The V gene is TRBV28, the J gene TRBJ1-2. The germline CDR1 and CDR2 sequences are MDHEN and SYDVKM. The CDR3 length is 13 residues. The CDR3 sequence is CASSLFGDYGYTF.

The chain combines TRBV4-1 with TRBJ2-2. The length of the CDR3 is 14 residues. The germline V gene encodes CDR1 MGHRA and CDR2 YSYEKL. CDR3 in amino acids: CASSQGPFTGELFF.

The V and J genes are TRBV6-5 and TRBJ1-1; TCRdb indicates TRBD1, and absent DNA this call remains unverified. The CDR3 has 17 amino acids. Per the germline V gene, CDR1 is MNHEY and CDR2 is SVGAGI. CDR3 protein: CASSWTGGLVRNTEAFF.

The CDR3: CASSTQTRLGYEQYF. The rearrangement uses TRBV28 and TRBJ2-7; absent DNA, TCRdb's TRBD2 call cannot be checked. Per germline, CDR1 MDHEN and CDR2 SYDVKM. The length of the CDR3 is 15 residues.

V gene TRBV28 combines with J gene TRBJ2-1; the D call of TRBD1 rests on TCRdb alone, since no DNA is present to check it. Per the germline V gene, CDR1 is MDHEN and CDR2 is SYDVKM. This CDR3 has 17 residues. The CDR3 sequence: CASSFPSRGPGGNEQFF. The whole variable domain, remainder taken from reference TRBV28 and TRBJ2-1, is DVKVTQSSRYLVKRTGEKVFLECVQDMDHENMFWYRQDPGLGLRLIYFSYDVKMKEKGDIPEGYSVSREKKERFSLILESASTNQTSMYLCASSFPSRGPGGNEQFFGPGTRLTVL.